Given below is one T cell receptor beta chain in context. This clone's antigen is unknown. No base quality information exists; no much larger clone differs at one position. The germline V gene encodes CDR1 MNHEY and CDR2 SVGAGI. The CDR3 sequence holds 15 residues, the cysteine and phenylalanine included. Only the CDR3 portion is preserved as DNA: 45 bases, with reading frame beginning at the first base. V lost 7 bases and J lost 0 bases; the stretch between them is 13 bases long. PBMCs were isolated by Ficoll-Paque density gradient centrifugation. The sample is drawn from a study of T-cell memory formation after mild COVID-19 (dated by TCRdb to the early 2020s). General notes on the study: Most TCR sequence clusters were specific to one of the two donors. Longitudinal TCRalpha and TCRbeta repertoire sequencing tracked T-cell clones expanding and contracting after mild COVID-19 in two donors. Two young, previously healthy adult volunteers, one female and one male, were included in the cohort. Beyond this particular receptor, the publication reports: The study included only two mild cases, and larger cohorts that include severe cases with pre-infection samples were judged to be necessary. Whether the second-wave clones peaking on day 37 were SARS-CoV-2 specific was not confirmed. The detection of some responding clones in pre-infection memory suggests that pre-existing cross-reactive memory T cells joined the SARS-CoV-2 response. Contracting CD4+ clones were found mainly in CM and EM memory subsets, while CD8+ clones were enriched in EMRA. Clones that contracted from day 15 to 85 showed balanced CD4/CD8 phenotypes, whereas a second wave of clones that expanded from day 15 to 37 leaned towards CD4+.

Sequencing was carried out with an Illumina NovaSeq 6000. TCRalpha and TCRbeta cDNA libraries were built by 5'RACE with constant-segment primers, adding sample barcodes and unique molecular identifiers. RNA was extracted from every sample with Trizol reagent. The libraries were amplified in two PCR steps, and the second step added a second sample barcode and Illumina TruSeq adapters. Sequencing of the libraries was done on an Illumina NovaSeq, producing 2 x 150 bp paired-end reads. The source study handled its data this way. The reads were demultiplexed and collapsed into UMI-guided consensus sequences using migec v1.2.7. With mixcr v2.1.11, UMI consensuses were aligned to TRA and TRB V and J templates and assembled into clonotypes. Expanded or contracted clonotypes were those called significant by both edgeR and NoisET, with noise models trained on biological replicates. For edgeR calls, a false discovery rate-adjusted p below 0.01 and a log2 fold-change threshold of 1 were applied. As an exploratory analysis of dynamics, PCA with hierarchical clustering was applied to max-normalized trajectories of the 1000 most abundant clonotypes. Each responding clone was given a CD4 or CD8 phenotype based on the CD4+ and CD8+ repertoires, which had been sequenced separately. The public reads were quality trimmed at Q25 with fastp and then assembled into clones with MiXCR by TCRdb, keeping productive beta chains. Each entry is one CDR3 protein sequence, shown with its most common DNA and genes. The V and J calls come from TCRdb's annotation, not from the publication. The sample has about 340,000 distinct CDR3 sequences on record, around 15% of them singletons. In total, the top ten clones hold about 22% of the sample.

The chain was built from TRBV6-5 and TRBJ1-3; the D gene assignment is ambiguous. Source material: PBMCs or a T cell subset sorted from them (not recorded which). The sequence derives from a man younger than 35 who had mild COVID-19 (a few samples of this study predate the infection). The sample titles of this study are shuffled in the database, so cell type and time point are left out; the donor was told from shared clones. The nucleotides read TGTGCCAGCAAGAAAGACCTTCTCTCTGGAAACACCATATATTTT. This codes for CASKKDLLSGNTIYF.